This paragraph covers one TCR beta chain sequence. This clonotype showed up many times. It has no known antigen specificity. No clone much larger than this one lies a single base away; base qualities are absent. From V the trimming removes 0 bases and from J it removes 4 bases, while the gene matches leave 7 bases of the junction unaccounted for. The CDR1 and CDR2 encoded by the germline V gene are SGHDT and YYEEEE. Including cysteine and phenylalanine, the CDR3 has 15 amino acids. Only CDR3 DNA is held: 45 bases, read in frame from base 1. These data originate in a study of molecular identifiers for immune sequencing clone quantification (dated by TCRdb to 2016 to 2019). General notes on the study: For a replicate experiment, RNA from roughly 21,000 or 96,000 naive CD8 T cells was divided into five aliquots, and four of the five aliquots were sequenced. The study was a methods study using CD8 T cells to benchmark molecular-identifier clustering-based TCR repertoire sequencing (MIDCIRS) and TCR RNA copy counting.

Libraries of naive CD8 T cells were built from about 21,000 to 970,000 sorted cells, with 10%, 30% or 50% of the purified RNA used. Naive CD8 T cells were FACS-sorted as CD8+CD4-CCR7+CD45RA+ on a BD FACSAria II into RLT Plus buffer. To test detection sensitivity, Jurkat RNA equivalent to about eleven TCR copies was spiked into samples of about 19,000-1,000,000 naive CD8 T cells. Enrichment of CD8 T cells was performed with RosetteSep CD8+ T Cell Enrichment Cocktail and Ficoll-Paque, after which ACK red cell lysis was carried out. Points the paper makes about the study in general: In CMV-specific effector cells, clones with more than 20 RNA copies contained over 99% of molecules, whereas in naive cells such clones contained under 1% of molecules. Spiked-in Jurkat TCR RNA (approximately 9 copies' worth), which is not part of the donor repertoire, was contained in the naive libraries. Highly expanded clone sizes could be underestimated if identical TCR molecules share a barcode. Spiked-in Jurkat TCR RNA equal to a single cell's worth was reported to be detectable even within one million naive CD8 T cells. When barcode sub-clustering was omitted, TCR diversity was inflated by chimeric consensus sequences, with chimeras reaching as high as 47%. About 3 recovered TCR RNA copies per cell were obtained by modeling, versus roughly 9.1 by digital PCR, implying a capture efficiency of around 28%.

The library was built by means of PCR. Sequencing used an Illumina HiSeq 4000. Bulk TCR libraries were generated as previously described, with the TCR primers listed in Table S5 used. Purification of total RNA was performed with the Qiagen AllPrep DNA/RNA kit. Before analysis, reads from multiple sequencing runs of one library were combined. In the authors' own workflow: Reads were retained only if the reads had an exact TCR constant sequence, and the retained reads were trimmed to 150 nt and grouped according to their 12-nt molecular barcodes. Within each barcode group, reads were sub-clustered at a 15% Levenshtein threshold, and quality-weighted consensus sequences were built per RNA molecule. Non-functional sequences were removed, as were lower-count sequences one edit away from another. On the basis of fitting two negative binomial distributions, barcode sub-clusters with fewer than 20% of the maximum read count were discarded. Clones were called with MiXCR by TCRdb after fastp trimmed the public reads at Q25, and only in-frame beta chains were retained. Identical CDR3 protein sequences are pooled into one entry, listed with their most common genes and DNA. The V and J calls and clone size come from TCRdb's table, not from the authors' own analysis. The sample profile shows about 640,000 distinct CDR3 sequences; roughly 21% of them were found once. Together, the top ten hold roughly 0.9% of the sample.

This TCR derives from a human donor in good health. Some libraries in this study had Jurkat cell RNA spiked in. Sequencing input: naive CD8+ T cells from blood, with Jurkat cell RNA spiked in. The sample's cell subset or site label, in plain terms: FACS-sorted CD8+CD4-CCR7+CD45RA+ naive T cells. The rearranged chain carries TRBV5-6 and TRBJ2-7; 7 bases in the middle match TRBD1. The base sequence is TGTGCCAGCAGCTTGGTGGGGCAGGGGGTATACGAGCAGTACTTC. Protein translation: CASSLVGQGVYEQYF.